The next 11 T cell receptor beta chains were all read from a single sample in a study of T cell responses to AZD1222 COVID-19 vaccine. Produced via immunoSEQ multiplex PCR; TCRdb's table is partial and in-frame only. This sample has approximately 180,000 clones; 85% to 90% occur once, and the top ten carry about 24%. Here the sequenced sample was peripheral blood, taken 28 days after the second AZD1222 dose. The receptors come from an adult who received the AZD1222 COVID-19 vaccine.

Written as DNA, the CDR3 is TGTGCCAGCAGCGTAGCACAACGCACAGATACGCAGTATTTT. This gives the protein CASSVAQRTDTQYF. The chain couples TRBV9 to TRBJ2-3; no reliable D call. The CDR3 is made up of 14 amino acids. CDR1 is SGDLS, CDR2 YYNGEE, per germline. V was trimmed by 0 bases and J by 1 base, leaving 6 bases between them.

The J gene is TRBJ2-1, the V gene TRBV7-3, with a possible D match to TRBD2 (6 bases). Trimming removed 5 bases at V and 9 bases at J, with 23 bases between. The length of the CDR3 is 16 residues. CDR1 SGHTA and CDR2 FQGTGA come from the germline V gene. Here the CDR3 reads CASSQVSGVANIEQFF. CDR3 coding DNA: TGTGCCAGCAGCCAAGTTTCGGGAGTTGCCAATATTGAGCAGTTCTTC.

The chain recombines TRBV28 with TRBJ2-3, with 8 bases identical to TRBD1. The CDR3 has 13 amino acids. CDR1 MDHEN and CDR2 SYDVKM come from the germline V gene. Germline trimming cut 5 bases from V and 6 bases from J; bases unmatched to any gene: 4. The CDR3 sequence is CASSMGDRDTQYF. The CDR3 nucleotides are TGTGCCAGCAGTATGGGGGACAGGGATACGCAGTATTTT.

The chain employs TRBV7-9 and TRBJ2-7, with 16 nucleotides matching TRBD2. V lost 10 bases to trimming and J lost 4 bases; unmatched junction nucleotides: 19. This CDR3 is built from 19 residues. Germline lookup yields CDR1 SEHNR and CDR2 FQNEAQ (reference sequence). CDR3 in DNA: TGTGCCACCGAGGGCCCGGTGGGACTAGCGGGAGGGAGCACTTACGAGCAGTACTTC. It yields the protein CATEGPVGLAGGSTYEQYF.

The CDR3 DNA sequence: TGTGCCAGCAGTCCAAGGACAGAGACCTCCCGTCAGGCTTTCTTT. It encodes CASSPRTETSRQAFF. The chain recombines TRBV27 with TRBJ1-1; possible D gene TRBD1, 6 bases. The V and J ends lost 5 bases and 11 bases respectively, with 24 bases between them. Germline assignment: CDR1 MNHEY and CDR2 SMNVEV (reference sequence). This CDR3 spans 15 amino acids.

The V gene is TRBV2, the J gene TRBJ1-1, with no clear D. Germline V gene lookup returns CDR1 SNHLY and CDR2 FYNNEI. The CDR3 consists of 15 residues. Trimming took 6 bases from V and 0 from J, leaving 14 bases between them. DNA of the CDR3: TGTGCCAGCAGATCGATTTCCGGAATGAACACTGAAGCTTTCTTT. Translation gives CASRSISGMNTEAFF. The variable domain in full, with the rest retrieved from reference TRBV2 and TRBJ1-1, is EPEVTQTPSHQVTQMGQEVILRCVPISNHLYFYWYRQILGQKVEFLVSFYNNEISEKSEIFDDQFSVERPDGSNFTLKIRSTKLEDSAMYFCASRSISGMNTEAFFGQGTRLTVV.

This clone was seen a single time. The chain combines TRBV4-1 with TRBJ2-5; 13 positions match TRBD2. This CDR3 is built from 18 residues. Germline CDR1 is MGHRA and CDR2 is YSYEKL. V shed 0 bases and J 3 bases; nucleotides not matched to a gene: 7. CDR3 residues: CASSQEVLAGGYEETQYF. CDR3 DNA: TGCGCCAGCAGCCAAGAAGTACTAGCGGGAGGGTATGAAGAGACCCAGTACTTC.

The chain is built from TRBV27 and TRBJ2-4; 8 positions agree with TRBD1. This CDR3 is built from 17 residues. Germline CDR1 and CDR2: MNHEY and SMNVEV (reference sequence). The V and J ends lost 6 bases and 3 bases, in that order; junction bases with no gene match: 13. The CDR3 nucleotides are TGTGCCAGCAGAGCACCCTTGACAGGGGTGGGCAAAAACATTCAGTACTTC. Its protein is CASRAPLTGVGKNIQYF.

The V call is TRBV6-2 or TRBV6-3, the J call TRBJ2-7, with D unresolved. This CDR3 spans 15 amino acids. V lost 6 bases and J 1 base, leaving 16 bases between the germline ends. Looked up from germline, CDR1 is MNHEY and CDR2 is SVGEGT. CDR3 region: CASSGRKTTSYEQYF. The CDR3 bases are TGTGCCAGCAGCGGCAGGAAAACCACTTCCTACGAGCAGTACTTC.

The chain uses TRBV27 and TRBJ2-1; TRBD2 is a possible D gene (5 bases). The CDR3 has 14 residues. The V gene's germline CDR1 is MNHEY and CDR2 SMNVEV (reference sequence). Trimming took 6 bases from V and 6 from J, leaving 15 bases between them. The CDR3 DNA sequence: TGTGCCAGCAGACTACTTGGCGGAGGCAATGAGCAGTTCTTC. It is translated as CASRLLGGGNEQFF.

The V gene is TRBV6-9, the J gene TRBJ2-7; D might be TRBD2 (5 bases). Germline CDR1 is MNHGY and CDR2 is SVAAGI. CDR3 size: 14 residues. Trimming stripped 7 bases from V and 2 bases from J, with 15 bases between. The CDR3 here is CASISDGVTYEQYF. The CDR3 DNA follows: TGTGCCAGCATATCTGACGGGGTGACCTACGAGCAGTACTTC.